This TCR beta chain was captured by sequencing in a study of CD8 T cells in Susac syndrome. Study-level information: Active disease was present in six of the sequenced Susac syndrome patients, and remission in fewer than ten.

This CDR3 region has 14 residues. The V end was cut by 1 base, the J end by 8 bases, with 12 bases between. CDR1 and CDR2 from the germline V gene are LNHNV and YYDKDF (reference sequence). The RNA, about 0.5 to 1 ug, was put through reverse transcription using random hexamers. Via MiXCR, TCRdb re-called the immunoSEQ multiplex PCR reads, giving one row per CDR3 protein. The data contain some 240,000 distinct CDR3 sequences, 90% to 97% of them singletons. The authors sequenced TCR beta from blood CD8+ and CD4+ T cells. The sample comprised CD4+ T cells from PBMCs. The V and J genes are TRBV15 and TRBJ2-1; D unresolved. This TCR was sampled from a human donor with Susac syndrome. The CDR3 is CATSRVGSPHEQFF. CDR3 DNA sequence: TGTGCCACCAGCAGAGTGGGTAGCCCCCATGAGCAGTTCTTC.